This TCR beta chain is from a study of cytomegalovirus exposure and HLA in healthy donors. Study-wide findings and caveats: A cluster of highly shared sequence variants was likely a sequencing artifact.

It was with 60 Vbeta and 13 Jbeta primers that the PCR ran. Measured with immunoSEQ multiplex PCR; TCRdb has only the in-frame clones, and not every one. The sample consists of roughly 100,000 clones, approximately 80% of them appearing once. Trimming shortened V by 4 bases and J by 8 bases, and 11 bases separated the two germline ends. The CDR3 consists of 13 residues. Looked up from germline, CDR1 is SNHLY and CDR2 is FYNNEI. Notes on this clone: No antigen is known for it.

The V gene is TRBV2, the J gene TRBJ1-4; possible D gene TRBD1, 5 bases. What was sequenced was PBMCs. The TCR was taken from a male donor in good health and CMV-seronegative. CDR3 sequence reads: CASSAGLEEKLFF. The CDR3 DNA follows: TGTGCCAGCAGTGCGGGACTGGAAGAAAAACTGTTTTTT.